A single sample is the source of the 28 T cell receptor beta chains below, sequenced in a study of Graves' ophthalmopathy and Graves' hyperthyroidism. The authors amplified TCR beta CDR3 regions from RNA transcripts. HTBI primers served in a first-round RT-PCR, which a second-round multiplex PCR followed. MiXCR, run by TCRdb on the multiplex PCR reads, gives a single entry per CDR3 protein. The sample comprises roughly 300,000 distinct CDR3 sequences, about a sixth of which are singletons, and roughly an eighth rests with the top ten. The specimen sequenced was peripheral blood. These receptors were collected from an adult man with Graves' ophthalmopathy.

This clonotype was counted a few times. V and J are TRBV3-1 and TRBJ1-2; 7 nucleotides agree with TRBD1. Per germline, CDR1 LGHDT and CDR2 YNNKEL (reference sequence). The CDR3 contains 15 residues. Germline trimming cut 1 base from V and 2 bases from J; bases unmatched to any gene: 4. The CDR3 protein is CASSQGLRGNYGYTF. CDR3 sequence (DNA): TGTGCCAGCAGCCAAGGTCTCAGGGGGAACTATGGCTACACCTTC.

As for this clonotype: Compared with germline, one end of the junction differs, possibly owing to a read error. V and J are TRBV6-1 and TRBJ1-3; TRBD1 matches 9 bases. This CDR3 has 13 residues. Germline CDR1 and CDR2: MNHNS and SASEGT. CDR3 nucleotide sequence: TGTGCCAGCAGTGGACAGGGGGGAAGCACCATATATTTT. Protein sequence: CASSGQGGSTIYF.

This clonotype was seen repeatedly, ten times or more. The conserved final phenylalanine or tryptophan is absent from the CDR3, which likely points to a read error. The DNA is left out, because the CDR3 cannot be placed on it with certainty; the CDR3 is given as TCRdb lists it. The chain employs TRBV7-2 and TRBJ2-7; TRBD2, as called in the table, went unchecked against the DNA. The germline V gene has CDR1 SGHTA and CDR2 FQGNSA. The CDR3 has 13 residues if both end residues are counted. The CDR3 protein is CASSLVRAALLFR.

There are many counts of this clonotype. The CDR3 spells CASSMPTDEQYF. In DNA, the CDR3 is TGTGCCAGCAGTATGCCGACAGACGAGCAGTACTTC. The gene calls are TRBV6-5 and TRBJ2-7; maybe TRBD1 (5 bases). Germline CDR1 and CDR2: MNHEY and SVGAGI. The CDR3 has 12 amino acids. Trimming took 5 bases from V and 5 from J, leaving 10 bases between them.

This clonotype was seen ten or more times. The chain couples TRBV6-5 to TRBJ1-2; D is possibly TRBD1 (5 bases). There are 12 residues in the CDR3. Trimming took off 2 bases at V and 14 bases at J, with 15 bases between the two ends. CDR1 is MNHEY, CDR2 SVGAGI, per germline. The CDR3 is CASSYPGQGLTF. Here the CDR3 DNA reads TGTGCCAGCAGTTACCCAGGGCAGGGTTTAACCTTC.

This clonotype has at least ten counts. V usage is TRBV18 and J usage is TRBJ2-5; TRBD2 agrees at 10 bases. The CDR3 has 15 residues. J gave up 5 bases and V 3 bases, and 6 bases lay outside the gene matches. The germline V gene encodes CDR1 KGHSH and CDR2 LQKENI. The CDR3 DNA reads TGTGCCAGCTCACCCGGGACTAGCGACGCGGAGACCCAGTACTTC. Residues: CASSPGTSDAETQYF.

This clonotype was recorded at least ten times. The chain employs TRBV6-2 or TRBV6-3 and TRBJ1-1; TRBD1 is a possible D gene (6 bases). The germline gives CDR1 MNHEY, CDR2 SVGEGT. The V gene lost 2 bases and the J gene lost 0 bases, with 10 bases spanning the gap. CDR3 length: 15 amino acids. The CDR3 DNA is TGTGCCAGCAGTTACGGGGGGGCAATGAACACTGAAGCTTTCTTT. It encodes CASSYGGAMNTEAFF.

In this sample, this clonotype turned up many times. J is TRBJ1-5 and V is TRBV30; TRBD1 is a possible D gene (6 bases). CDR1 and CDR2 from the germline V gene are GTSNPN and SVGIG (reference sequence). This CDR3 contains 18 residues. Trimming cost V 3 bases and J 2 bases, with 23 bases left between them. The CDR3 protein is CAWSLSPGHLGGNQPQHF. The DNA for the CDR3 is TGTGCCTGGAGCCTATCACCGGGACACCTTGGGGGCAATCAGCCCCAGCATTTT.

This clonotype was counted many times. The CDR3 DNA follows: TGCAGTGCTACACTAACGGGACAGGGGGTCGACTATGGCTACACCTTC. Encoded protein: CSATLTGQGVDYGYTF. V is TRBV20-1 and J is TRBJ1-2; 11 bases align to TRBD1. The V gene's germline CDR1 is DFQATT and CDR2 SNEGSKA (reference sequence). The ends lost 4 bases at V and 3 bases at J; junction bases unmatched: 10. The CDR3 totals 16 residues.

At least ten counts were recorded for this clonotype. The chain joins TRBV30 to TRBJ2-7; TRBD1 matches 9 bases. CDR1 is GTSNPN, CDR2 SVGIG, per germline (reference sequence). This CDR3 spans 13 amino acids. The CDR3 nucleotides read TGTGTACGGACAGGGGAGACTTACTACGAGCAGTACTTC. It translates to CVRTGETYYEQYF.

In this sample, this clonotype turned up many times. V and J are TRBV4-1 and TRBJ1-1, with D perhaps TRBD1 (5 bases). Germline V gene sequence: CDR1 MGHRA, CDR2 YSYEKL. This CDR3 is 15 amino acids long. V lost 1 base, J lost 1 base, and 10 bases lay in between. The CDR3 DNA reads as TGCGCCAGCAGCCAAGTGGGGGGTAAGAACACTGAAGCTTTCTTT. Residues: CASSQVGGKNTEAFF.

In its sample, this clonotype was seen many times. The rearrangement links TRBV20-1 to TRBJ2-7, with 7 bases fitting TRBD2. The junction had 13 bases not matched to a gene; V was cut back by 6 bases and J by 5 bases. This CDR3 contains 14 residues. Germline V gene data show CDR1 as DFQATT and CDR2 as SNEGSKA (reference sequence). CDR3 amino acids: CSALAEPLGHEQYF. The CDR3 bases are TGCAGTGCCCTAGCGGAGCCTCTCGGCCACGAGCAGTACTTC.

This clonotype has a count of ten or more. The V and J genes are TRBV28 and TRBJ1-3, with 9 bases matching TRBD1. The CDR3 extends over 16 amino acids. Looked up from germline, CDR1 is MDHEN and CDR2 is SYDVKM. J lost 5 bases, V lost 6 bases, and 11 bases had no gene match. The CDR3 coding sequence is TGTGCCAGCAGGGACCTAGGGACAGGGACTCGAAACACCATATATTTT. Residues: CASRDLGTGTRNTIYF. Drawing the rest from reference TRBV28 and TRBJ1-3, the complete variable domain is DVKVTQSSRYLVKRTGEKVFLECVQDMDHENMFWYRQDPGLGLRLIYFSYDVKMKEKGDIPEGYSVSREKKERFSLILESASTNQTSMYLCASRDLGTGTRNTIYFGEGSWLTVV.

The chain combines TRBV28 with TRBJ1-1, with 12 bases fitting TRBD1. CDR1 and CDR2 (germline): MDHEN, SYDVKM. With V trimmed by 2 bases and J by 6 bases, 4 bases remained unmatched. The CDR3 covers 15 residues. The CDR3 loop reads CASSLPGTGGSEAFF. The DNA of the CDR3 is TGTGCCAGCAGTTTACCCGGGACAGGGGGCTCTGAAGCTTTCTTT. Together with reference TRBV28 and TRBJ1-1, the CDR3 gives the full variable domain: DVKVTQSSRYLVKRTGEKVFLECVQDMDHENMFWYRQDPGLGLRLIYFSYDVKMKEKGDIPEGYSVSREKKERFSLILESASTNQTSMYLCASSLPGTGGSEAFFGQGTRLTVV.

This clonotype was seen at least ten times. The V gene is TRBV12-3 or TRBV12-4, the J gene TRBJ1-1; no clear D. Trimming pared 0 bases from V and 4 bases from J, leaving 9 bases between. The CDR3 extends over 14 amino acids. CDR3: CASSLAVDFTEAFF. The CDR3 DNA follows: TGTGCCAGCAGTTTAGCGGTTGATTTCACTGAAGCTTTCTTT.

This clonotype occurred many times. This chain links TRBV6-5 with TRBJ2-7, with D uncertain. The germline CDR1 and CDR2 sequences are MNHEY and SVGAGI. The V end lost 0 bases, the J end lost 0 bases, and 12 bases lay between the germline ends. The CDR3 is 16 residues long. CDR3 in amino acids: CASSYSTGQDSYEQYF. The CDR3 coding sequence is TGTGCCAGCAGTTACTCAACGGGCCAGGACTCCTACGAGCAGTACTTC.

The table lists this clonotype with many counts. This chain links TRBV6-5 with TRBJ2-4; D may be TRBD2 (5 bases). Trimming took off 2 bases at V and 5 bases at J, with 16 bases between the two ends. CDR1 is MNHEY and CDR2 is SVGAGI in the germline V gene. This CDR3 comprises 16 residues. The CDR3 nucleotides read TGTGCCAGCAGTTACGACCCGCTCCGGGGTCAAAACATTCAGTACTTC. Amino acid sequence: CASSYDPLRGQNIQYF.

This clonotype has a count of ten or more. The chain has TRBV6-1 and TRBJ2-7; D is possibly TRBD1 (6 bases). The V gene's germline CDR1 is MNHNS and CDR2 SASEGT. The CDR3 has 14 amino acids. V lost 4 bases to trimming and J lost 3 bases, with 13 bases between them. The CDR3 region is CASSGGPRGYEQYF. CDR3 nucleotides: TGTGCCAGCAGTGGAGGTCCCAGGGGCTACGAGCAGTACTTC.

This clonotype was seen many times. The rearrangement joins TRBV4-1 to TRBJ2-7, with D possibly being TRBD1 (5 bases). Trimming cost V 0 bases and J 4 bases, with 16 bases left between them. This CDR3 is 16 amino acids long. In germline, CDR1 is MGHRA, CDR2 YSYEKL. In DNA form, the CDR3 reads TGCGCCAGCAGCCAAGAATACCGACAGCTGATTTACGAGCAGTACTTC. Translation gives CASSQEYRQLIYEQYF.

This clonotype was detected many times. The V call is TRBV6-1, the J call TRBJ1-1, with 8 nucleotides matching TRBD1. V was pared by 1 base and J by 11 bases, with 9 bases of the junction left unmatched. CDR3 size: 14 residues. Germline V lookup: CDR1 MNHNS, CDR2 SASEGT. CDR3 nucleotides: TGTGCCAGCAGTGAAGGCAGGGGGCTAAGTTGCGCTTTCTTT. Protein product: CASSEGRGLSCAFF.

This clonotype came up many times. The rearrangement uses TRBV7-2 and TRBJ2-5; D remains ambiguous. V was clipped by 5 bases and J by 0 bases, with 10 bases between them. CDR1 SGHTA and CDR2 FQGNSA come from the germline V gene. The CDR3 consists of 14 residues. Written as DNA, the CDR3 is TGTGCCAGCAGCGGAAGGACCTACCAAGAGACCCAGTACTTC. This sequence encodes CASSGRTYQETQYF.

In its sample, this clonotype was seen many times. The chain recombines TRBV6-1 with TRBJ1-1; D not certain. Germline V gene data show CDR1 as MNHNS and CDR2 as SASEGT. V gave up 5 bases and J gave up 1 base, with 8 bases separating them. This CDR3 comprises 13 residues. In DNA, the CDR3 is TGTGCCAGCAGTACAGACGCGAACACTGAAGCTTTCTTT. It encodes CASSTDANTEAFF.

This clonotype was recorded many times. The chain combines TRBV28 with TRBJ1-5; D call uncertain. This CDR3 contains 15 residues. From germline, CDR1 is MDHEN and CDR2 SYDVKM. V was trimmed by 4 bases and J by 1 base, leaving 11 bases between them. The CDR3 protein is CASSSLPRSNQPQHF. DNA for the CDR3: TGTGCCAGCAGTTCCCTCCCTCGAAGCAATCAGCCCCAGCATTTT.

This clonotype was seen repeatedly, ten times or more. The J gene is TRBJ1-1, the V gene TRBV4-1; D gene unclear. Trimming pared 5 bases from V and 9 bases from J, leaving 16 bases between. The CDR3 runs to 13 residues. CDR1 and CDR2 (germline): MGHRA, YSYEKL. The CDR3 reads CASSSFIQEKAFF. The CDR3 coding sequence is TGCGCCAGCAGCTCATTTATCCAGGAAAAAGCTTTCTTT.

This clonotype has ten or more counts. The chain has TRBV5-1 and TRBJ2-7; 7 bases line up with TRBD1. The J segment lost 6 bases and the V segment lost 4 bases, leaving 4 bases of the junction unmatched. The CDR3 has 12 amino acids. Looked up from germline, CDR1 is SGHRS and CDR2 is YFSETQ. The CDR3 DNA reads TGCGCCAGCAGCCCGGGGACAGTCGAGCAGTACTTC. This gives the protein CASSPGTVEQYF.

This clonotype appeared many times. The chain has TRBV19 and TRBJ1-1; the D is unclear. Germline CDR1 reads LNHDA; CDR2 reads SQIVND (reference sequence). V lost 6 bases to trimming and J lost 0 bases, with 11 bases between them. This CDR3 has 14 amino acids. The CDR3 DNA sequence: TGTGCCAGTAGGCCTGCCATAATGAACACTGAAGCTTTCTTT. It specifies CASRPAIMNTEAFF.

This clonotype has at least ten counts. CDR3 sequence reads: CASRGTGEQYF. The CDR3 nucleotides are TGTGCCAGCAGGGGGACTGGGGAGCAGTACTTC. The chain is built from TRBV6-5 and TRBJ2-7, with D perhaps TRBD2 (6 bases). The CDR3 is made up of 11 amino acids. The ends were cut back, 6 bases at V and 7 bases at J, with 10 bases in the middle. Germline V gene lookup returns CDR1 MNHEY and CDR2 SVGAGI.

This clonotype was seen repeatedly, ten times or more. The chain uses TRBV30 and TRBJ2-7; weak D call: TRBD2 (6 bases). V was pared by 2 bases and J by 4 bases, with 12 bases between. CDR3 length equals 13 residues. Germline V lookup: CDR1 GTSNPN, CDR2 SVGIG (reference sequence). The CDR3 DNA reads as TGTGCCTGGAGTTCGGGACTTACTTACGAGCAGTACTTC. It specifies CAWSSGLTYEQYF. Full variable domain (remainder filled in from reference TRBV30 and TRBJ2-7): SQTIHQWPATLVQPVGSPLSLECTVEGTSNPNLYWYRQAAGRGLQLLFYSVGIGQISSEVPQNLSASRPQDRQFILSSKKLLLSDSGFYLCAWSSGLTYEQYFGPGTRLTVT.